This TCR beta chain appears in the sequencing data of a study of early stage breast cancer tumors listed by TCRdb under 2017. Regarding the research as a whole: Of the 15 to 20 invasive breast tumors, eleven to twelve were found to be estrogen receptor-positive, progesterone receptor-positive and HER2-negative. Of the approximately twelve ER+/PR+/HER2- tumors, eight were classified as invasive ductal carcinomas and four as invasive lobular carcinomas. The average read coverage per sample was roughly 9.5-fold. The samples as a whole yielded a few million detected templates, corresponding to 850,000 to 1,400,000 unique clonotypes. Overall study results and their limits: Chain pairing and functional markers such as CD4, CD8 and FOXP3 were not captured by bulk genomic DNA sequencing of unsorted cells. Greater similarity was observed between blood and normal breast repertoires than between blood and tumor repertoires, and tumor was distinguished from normal in about 85% of the 16 patients when each tissue was compared with blood. Enriched TCRB sequences shared across patients were found to be mostly commonly generated sequences that were unlikely to play an important role in the tumor microenvironment. Because the cohort was small, a breakdown by tumor subtype could not be done. Tumors showed around 2.5-fold higher T cell density and higher clonality than adjacent normal breast tissue.

Every sample was amplified as two independent genomic DNA replicates, using approximately 550 ng for blood and about 1.4 ug for tumor or normal breast. Following the manufacturer's instructions, the ImmunoSeq Intro kit was used to carry out TCRB sequencing on genomic DNA. The multiplex PCR ran for 30 to 35 cycles using proprietary primers and spike-in control sequences for absolute quantification. An 87-bp fragment spanning the CDR3 and flanking V and J genes was sequenced with single-end 150-bp reads. Seven samples, with two replicates for each sample, were multiplexed per lane of an Illumina MiSeq using version 3.0 chemistry. The authors' analysis ran thus. Raw data were processed with the vendor's proprietary pipeline, and both replicates were merged into a single result per sample. Productive rearrangements sharing the V-gene family, CDR3 amino acid sequence and J-gene segment were defined as clonotypes. Clonality was calculated as 1 minus the normalized Shannon entropy (Pielou evenness) of TCRB abundances. T cell density was estimated as total templates divided by the number of input cells, with the number of input cells inferred from the DNA input amount. Recon was used with default parameters to estimate total repertoire diversity and clonality. A clonotype counted as tumor-enriched if its abundance in tumor exceeded 0.1% and was at least 32-fold higher than its abundance in normal breast. The clones in this table, taken by TCRdb from immuneACCESS, are in-frame only. Not every clone is retained; where verified, under half of the shortfall comes from an unresolved V gene, and the cause of the rest is unknown. That table supplies the V and J calls and clone size; D and trimming were determined from the DNA. A total of tens of thousands of clones appear in this sample, roughly 69% of them only once. Of the sample, around 6.7% falls within the top ten clones.

This clone was observed a handful of times. The specificity of this receptor is unknown. Base qualities are missing; no much larger clone stands one base away. CDR1 and CDR2 (SGHTA, FQGTGA) derive from the germline V gene. The CDR3, cysteine through phenylalanine, is 15 amino acids long. CDR3 DNA only is kept here, 45 bases in frame from base 1. For this chain, trimming is 0 bases at the V end and 5 bases at the J end, and the number of junction bases without a gene match is 4. The study profiled bulk TCR beta-chain repertoires in matched peripheral blood, tumor and adjacent normal breast tissue taken from some 17 patients with early-stage breast cancer. Before surgery, about 4.5-11 mL of whole blood was collected into EDTA tubes and then processed within 2 hours. Peripheral blood mononuclear cells were isolated by Ficoll-Paque centrifugation in SepMate-50 tubes. PBMCs were cryopreserved in aliquots of roughly 1.8 to 4 million cells in roughly 90% FBS with around 10% DMSO and kept in liquid nitrogen. The Qiagen AllPrep DNA/RNA Mini kit was used to extract genomic DNA.

The sample taken for sequencing was blood. This clonotype was obtained from a person aged 45-60 years with breast cancer. The rearranged segments are TRBV7-3 and TRBJ2-1; 7 bases in between match TRBD2. The CDR3 in this case is CASSLTREIDNEQFF. The DNA sequence reads TGTGCCAGCAGCTTAACGCGGGAGATTGACAATGAGCAGTTCTTC.